A single T cell receptor (beta chain) is shown here with its context. The antigen is undetermined. Naive CD4+ cells had CD25+ Tregs removed. General study results and limits: Whole repertoires were not studied in the larger cohort, only one V-J beta rearrangement. In terms of TCR gene usage, tumor memory CD4+ T cells clustered together with blood and lymph node memory CD4+ cells, as well as with lymph node naive CD4+ cells.

V lost 3 bases to trimming and J lost 7 bases; unmatched junction nucleotides: 16. CDR1 and CDR2 (germline): GTSNPN, SVGIG (reference sequence). The CDR3 is made up of 16 amino acids. Constant-region reverse primers amplified full-length variable regions, followed by semi-nested Nested Universal Primer A PCR. One entry per CDR3 protein, called by TCRdb with MiXCR from the 5' RACE reads. The sample yields 45,000 to 55,000 distinct CDR3 sequences, approximately 25% seen once. This sequence joins TRBV30 and TRBJ2-5; 8 nucleotides agree with TRBD2. The sample consisted of tumor-infiltrating naive CD4+ T cells sorted from the breast tumor. Subset of the sample: naive CD4+ T cells, CD4+CD45RA+CD25-. The source of this sequence is a female donor with breast cancer. The CDR3 loop reads CAWSLGTSGSGGTQYF. The CDR3 DNA reads as TGTGCCTGGAGCCTAGGTACTAGCGGAAGTGGAGGGACCCAGTACTTC.